This T cell receptor beta chain was captured in a study of cytomegalovirus exposure and HLA in healthy donors. On this clone itself: One end of the junction is discordant with germline, which a read error may explain.

Clones were sequenced by immunoSEQ multiplex PCR, and TCRdb holds only the in-frame ones, with some missing. The sample lists some 200,000 clones, roughly 86% seen once, with about 7.2% in the top ten. This sequence originates from a young man in good health and CMV-seropositive. Specimen: PBMCs.

The CDR3 sequence: CASSVASGVSSYEQYF. The CDR3, as DNA: TGTGCCAGCAGCGTAGCTAGCGGGGTCAGCTCCTACGAGCAGTACTTC. V gene TRBV7-9 combines with J gene TRBJ2-7; 9 nucleotides match TRBD2. The length of the CDR3 is 16 residues. CDR1 and CDR2 from the germline V gene are SEHNR and FQNEAQ (reference sequence).